The clone carrying this T cell receptor beta chain was counted a few times. Per the germline V gene, CDR1 is LGHNA and CDR2 is YSLEER. The length of the CDR3 is 15 residues. The junction had 4 bases not matched to a gene; V was cut back by 0 bases and J by 2 bases. A second PCR, run for roughly 7 to 12 cycles, used a sample-barcoded 5' primer plus a J-beta primer mix. Each CDR3 protein is one row after TCRdb ran MiXCR on the 5' RACE reads. The sample lists 650,000 to 900,000 distinct CDR3 sequences; around two thirds were seen once. Each donor was a healthy Caucasian individual from Russia, aged roughly 6 to 95. The authors isolated at least 6 million PBMCs per sample. The data originate from a study of blood T cells in healthy people across ages.

The origin of this receptor is a man in his thirties or forties in good health. The rearrangement links TRBV4-3 to TRBJ2-7; 7 bases agree with TRBD1. The sequenced material came from blood. This CDR3 is CASSQENRGPYEQYF. The CDR3 DNA is TGCGCCAGCAGCCAAGAAAACAGGGGACCCTACGAGCAGTACTTC.